The rows below give T cell receptor beta chains drawn from one sample of a study of cytomegalovirus exposure and HLA in healthy donors. TCRdb's copy holds only in-frame clones and misses some; the assay was immunoSEQ multiplex PCR. The data show some 190,000 clones, with more than 65% seen just once and around 3.3% held by the top ten. The source material was PBMCs. Receptors were obtained from a woman under 40 in good health and CMV-seropositive. The CDR3 runs from the conserved cysteine through the conserved F or W. A D gene is named only where the DNA matches it firmly. The size of a clone is reported for some rows only, either as once, few or many, or as a class for expanded clones.

>TRBV11-2|TRBJ2-7|NA|TRBD2
CASSSGSWGRASEQYF
TGTGCCAGCAGCTCAGGGTCTTGGGGGAGGGCGAGTGAGCAGTACTTC
>TRBV6-5|TRBJ2-7|NA|TRBD1
CASSLGQGGYEQYF
TGTGCCAGCAGTTTAGGACAGGGCGGGTACGAGCAGTACTTC
>TRBV5-1|TRBJ2-3|NA|NA
CASSLEGGDTQYF
TGCGCCAGCAGCTTGGAAGGGGGAGATACGCAGTATTTT
>TRBV28|TRBJ1-1|NA|NA
CASSPPFPRIRQGRLNTEAFF
TGTGCCAGCAGTCCACCTTTCCCCCGAATCCGGCAGGGGCGACTGAACACTGAAGCTTTCTTT
>TRBV7-2|TRBJ2-1|NA|TRBD1
CASSLTYRPGQGNNEQFF
TGTGCCAGCAGCTTGACATATAGACCGGGACAGGGAAACAATGAGCAGTTCTTC
>TRBV28|TRBJ2-7|NA|TRBD2
CASSPILAGVRYEQYF
TGTGCCAGCAGTCCCATACTAGCGGGAGTACGGTACGAGCAGTACTTC
>TRBV27|TRBJ1-5|NA|TRBD1
CASTQGAGQPQHF
TGTGCCAGCACCCAGGGGGCGGGTCAGCCCCAGCATTTT
>TRBV5-4|TRBJ2-7|NA|TRBD1
CASSSVGQGNEQYF
TGTGCCAGCAGCTCCGTAGGACAGGGGAACGAGCAGTACTTC
>TRBV28|TRBJ2-1|NA|TRBD2
CASSSGTSGRNEQFF
TGTGCCAGCAGTTCCGGGACTAGCGGGAGAAATGAGCAGTTCTTC
>TRBV5-6|TRBJ2-3|NA|NA
CASSLRTGRTTDTQYF
TGTGCCAGCAGCTTGCGGACGGGGAGGACCACAGATACGCAGTATTTT
>TRBV9|TRBJ2-3|NA|NA
CASSVASPDTQYF
TGTGCCAGCAGCGTAGCTTCCCCAGATACGCAGTATTTT
>TRBV6-5|TRBJ2-7|NA|TRBD1
CASRRQGNYEQYF
TGTGCCAGCAGGCGACAGGGGAACTACGAGCAGTACTTC
>TRBV19|TRBJ2-3|NA|TRBD2
CASSISLGGSGDTQYF
TGTGCCAGTAGTATCTCCCTCGGGGGGAGTGGAGATACGCAGTATTTT
>TRBV7-9|TRBJ1-1|NA|TRBD1
CASSLPGQGRTEAFF
TGTGCCAGCAGCTTACCGGGACAGGGGCGAACTGAAGCTTTCTTT
>TRBV6-5|TRBJ2-3|NA|NA
CASSYGQSTDTQYF
TGTGCCAGCAGTTACGGACAGAGCACAGATACGCAGTATTTT
>TRBV27|TRBJ1-1|NA|NA
CASSPQTVNTEAFF
TGTGCCAGCAGTCCCCAAACAGTGAACACTGAAGCTTTCTTT
>TRBV9|TRBJ1-1|once|NA
CASSLLTGTENTEAFF
TGTGCCAGCAGCCTGCTCACAGGGACCGAAAACACTGAAGCTTTCTTT
>TRBV6-1|TRBJ1-3|few|TRBD1
CASSEPTGVGNTIYF
TGTGCCAGCAGTGAACCCACAGGGGTAGGAAACACCATATATTTT
>TRBV5-1|TRBJ2-1|NA|TRBD2
CASSLIASGNNEQFF
TGCGCCAGCAGCTTGATCGCTAGCGGGAACAATGAGCAGTTCTTC
>TRBV28|TRBJ1-5|NA|NA
CASSYRRVNQPQHF
TGTGCCAGCAGCTATCGCCGGGTCAATCAGCCCCAGCATTTT
>TRBV6-4|TRBJ2-1|few|TRBD2
CASRREAEYNEQFF
TGTGCCAGCCGCCGGGAGGCGGAGTACAATGAGCAGTTCTTC
>TRBV6-1|TRBJ1-5|NA|NA
CASSPDKNQPQHF
TGTGCCAGCAGCCCCGACAAGAATCAGCCCCAGCATTTT
>TRBV10-2|TRBJ2-5|NA|TRBD2
CASSESSGGETQYF
TGCGCCAGCAGTGAGTCGTCGGGGGGAGAGACCCAGTACTTC
>TRBV6-5|TRBJ1-2|few|NA
CASGREIGYTF
TGTGCCAGCGGTAGAGAGATTGGCTACACCTTC
>TRBV7-2|TRBJ2-5|few|TRBD2
CASSGSGRARETQYF
TGTGCCAGCAGCGGTAGCGGGAGGGCCAGGGAGACCCAGTACTTC
>TRBV11-2|TRBJ2-7|once|NA
CASSLTTAYEQYF
TGTGCCAGCAGCTTAACCACAGCCTACGAGCAGTACTTC
>TRBV29-1|TRBJ2-3|once|NA
CSVGGRGSPDTQYF
TGCAGCGTAGGGGGGAGGGGGTCTCCAGATACGCAGTATTTT
>TRBV5-4|TRBJ2-1|few|NA
CASSHSGRDYNEQFF
TGTGCCAGCAGCCACTCCGGACGGGATTACAATGAGCAGTTCTTC
>TRBV6-5|TRBJ1-5|few|NA
CASSETGGNQPQHF
TGTGCCAGCAGTGAGACAGGTGGCAATCAGCCCCAGCATTTT
>TRBV5-8|TRBJ2-1|NA|TRBD2
CASSSSRLAGTAYNEQFF
TGTGCCAGCAGCTCGTCTCGGCTAGCGGGAACCGCGTACAATGAGCAGTTCTTC
>TRBV7-9|TRBJ2-3|NA|TRBD1
CASSLEDRGEIGTDTQYF
TGTGCCAGCAGCTTAGAGGACAGGGGAGAGATTGGCACAGATACGCAGTATTTT
>TRBV7-9|TRBJ2-5|few|NA
CASSPPGSQETQYF
TGTGCCAGCAGCCCTCCGGGGTCCCAAGAGACCCAGTACTTC
>TRBV5-1|TRBJ1-4|NA|NA
CASSFREVATNEKLFF
TGCGCCAGCAGCTTCAGGGAGGTTGCAACTAATGAAAAACTGTTTTTT
>TRBV7-6|TRBJ2-1|few|TRBD2
CASSLGGSGRLYNEQFF
TGTGCCAGCAGCTTAGGGGGTAGCGGGAGGTTATACAATGAGCAGTTCTTC
>TRBV18|TRBJ2-1|NA|NA
CASSPSTGIRSNSEQFF
TGTGCCAGCTCACCCTCGACAGGAATAAGGTCTAACAGTGAGCAGTTCTTC
>TRBV5-8|TRBJ1-2|NA|TRBD1
CASSLSSGGGYGYTF
TGTGCCAGCAGCTTGAGTTCAGGGGGCGGCTATGGCTACACCTTC
>TRBV19|TRBJ2-1|NA|NA
CASSIGTVNEQFF
TGTGCCAGTAGTATAGGCACAGTCAATGAGCAGTTCTTC